The clone carrying this T cell receptor (beta chain) has at least ten counts. CDR3 size: 13 residues. V gave up 5 bases and J gave up 5 bases, with 12 bases separating them. Looked up from germline, CDR1 is SGHAT and CDR2 is FQNNGV. The data were obtained in a study of T cells in Graves' hyperthyroidism and ophthalmopathy. Amplification yielded TCR beta CDR3 regions, with RNA transcripts as the source. In the first-round RT-PCR of the TCR CDR3, the HTBI primer set was used. TCRdb analysed the multiplex PCR reads with MiXCR anew, one entry per CDR3 protein. The sample gives hundreds of thousands of distinct CDR3 sequences, over 12% of which show up once; under 15% is in the top ten. With duration under 3 months, ophthalmopathy was active: Clinical Activity Score at least 3, NOSPECS at least 4.

The TCR originated in a young man with Graves' ophthalmopathy. Input material: blood. The chain couples TRBV11-2 to TRBJ1-1; D unclear. CDR3 in amino acids: CASSPSPLTEAFF. The CDR3 nucleotides are TGTGCCAGCAGCCCTTCGCCCTTAACTGAAGCTTTCTTT.